This T cell receptor (beta chain) was recovered during a study of chemoradiotherapy in HPV16-positive cancers. Turning to the study itself: Candidate HPV-specific clones and shared TCR motifs came from two HPV16-positive patients. Whole-study results and caveats: Non-HPV-specific T cells did not expand in tumors during treatment, whereas candidate HPV-specific clones and E7-related motifs did. HPV-specific T cells were functionally defined from only a couple of HPV16-positive patients.

The CDR3 runs to 17 residues. Germline CDR1 and CDR2: SGDLS and YYNGEE. After removal of 1 base from V and 6 bases from J, the junction contained 15 bases not matched to a gene. Note on this clone: Its antigen remains unknown.

TCRdb's table, derived via immunoSEQ multiplex PCR, lists solely in-frame clones and lacks some. The repertoire holds some 5,000 clones, with around 75% as singletons. This sequence was found in a human donor with HPV-associated anogenital cancer. This sequence joins TRBV9 and TRBJ2-7, with 8 bases that match TRBD1. The specimen was tumor tissue, collected from a patient who underwent chemoradiotherapy. Written as DNA, the CDR3 is TGTGCCAGCAGCGTAAGGCCCCACCTAGACAGGGGTGGCGAGCAGTACTTC. Residues: CASSVRPHLDRGGEQYF.